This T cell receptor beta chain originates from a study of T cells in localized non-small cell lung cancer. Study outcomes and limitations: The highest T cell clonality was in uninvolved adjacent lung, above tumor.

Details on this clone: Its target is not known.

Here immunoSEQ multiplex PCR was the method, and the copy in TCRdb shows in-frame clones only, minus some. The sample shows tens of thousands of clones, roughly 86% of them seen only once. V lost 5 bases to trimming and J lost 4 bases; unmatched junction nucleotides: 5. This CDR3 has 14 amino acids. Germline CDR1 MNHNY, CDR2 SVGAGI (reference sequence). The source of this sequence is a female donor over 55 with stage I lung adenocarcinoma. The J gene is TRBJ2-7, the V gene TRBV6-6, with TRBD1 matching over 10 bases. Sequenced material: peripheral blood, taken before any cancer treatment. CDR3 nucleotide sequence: TGTGCCAGCAGTAACCGGGACAGGGGTTACGAGCAGTACTTC. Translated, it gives CASSNRDRGYEQYF.